These 3 T cell receptor beta chains originate from one sample sequenced in a study of cytomegalovirus exposure and HLA in healthy donors. Vbeta (60) and Jbeta (13) primers were used in the PCR. TCRdb keeps only in-frame clones here, not all; method: immunoSEQ multiplex PCR. The sample includes around 120,000 clones, about 73% of them seen just once. The sample was PBMCs. All receptors come from a human donor in good health.

The chain combines TRBV5-5 with TRBJ1-1; D perhaps matches TRBD1 (6 bases). V dropped 1 base and J dropped 1 base, with 8 bases sitting between them. The CDR3 is 14 amino acids. Per germline, CDR1 SGHKS and CDR2 YYEKEE (reference sequence). CDR3 protein: CASSLLDRNTEAFF. The CDR3 DNA reads TGTGCCAGCAGCTTGTTGGACAGGAACACTGAAGCTTTCTTT.

CDR3 in amino acids: CASSDRLAGGTDTQYF. CDR3 sequence (DNA): TGTGCCAGCAGTGACCGACTAGCGGGAGGCACAGATACGCAGTATTTT. This rearrangement joins TRBV6-1 to TRBJ2-3, with TRBD2 identical over 12 bases. With 3 bases clipped from V and 1 base from J, the junction kept 2 bases outside the gene matches. This CDR3 region has 16 residues. Germline CDR1 reads MNHNS; CDR2 reads SASEGT.

V gene TRBV27 combines with J gene TRBJ2-2, with 11 bases identical to TRBD2. Losses at the gene ends were 3 bases for V and 4 bases for J; bases not matched to a gene: 10. CDR1 MNHEY and CDR2 SMNVEV come from the germline V gene (reference sequence). The CDR3 totals 18 residues. The CDR3 sequence: CASSFTVAGGPGTGELFF. The CDR3 DNA sequence: TGTGCCAGCAGTTTCACCGTAGCGGGGGGGCCCGGCACCGGGGAGCTGTTTTTT.